This T cell receptor (beta chain) came from a study of T-cell reconstitution after alpha-beta-depleted transplantation in children. Unique molecular identifiers were incorporated into the prepared TCRbeta library. TCRdb processed the PCR reads anew with MiXCR; each CDR3 protein has one entry. The sample consists of some 490,000 distinct CDR3 sequences, around 13% of them appearing once. The sample here was PBMCs from the stem cell graft donor, taken from the stem cell graft. The TCR was taken from a human donor who donated a stem cell graft to a child with combined immunodeficiency.

The CDR3 loop reads CASSRDRNVVYGYTF. CDR3 in DNA: TGCGCCAGCAGCCGAGACAGGAACGTAGTTTATGGCTACACCTTC. This sequence joins TRBV5-1 and TRBJ1-2; a weak D match, TRBD1 (6 bases). V lost 4 bases, J lost 5 bases, and 18 bases lay in between. Germline V gives CDR1 SGHRS, CDR2 YFSETQ. The CDR3 covers 15 residues.